The 30 T cell receptor beta chains listed next were all sequenced from one sample in a study of tumor-infiltrating lymphocytes in primary liver carcinoma (dated by TCRdb to about 2017). Without any cell sorting, total RNA and DNA were co-extracted from approximately 20-30 mg of bulk tissue using the AllPrep DNA/RNA mini kit. The sequencer listed for this sample is Illumina HiSeq 2500. Starting from 500 to 650 ng total RNA, TCRbeta-specific cDNA was produced by reverse transcription with a constant-region primer and ProtoScript II reverse transcriptase. The TCRbeta libraries were prepared through three rounds of nested multiplex PCR following a slightly modified ARM-PCR procedure. Each of the first two PCR rounds ran for roughly 9 cycles using multiplex TRBV1-TRBV30 forward primers together with a Cbeta reverse primer. TCRdb reanalyzed the raw reads on its own, using fastp at Q25 for trimming and MiXCR for clone calling, and kept in-frame beta chains. Rows matching on CDR3 protein sequence are summarized as one entry with the most common DNA and genes. Here the sample has around 80,000 distinct CDR3 sequences; 72% occur a single time. 19% of the sample is held by the ten biggest clonotypes.

Input material: liver tumor tissue from sampling region 1. In the paper's terms, the cell subset or site label means: tumor region T1, superior pole. These receptors were obtained from a man aged 40-49 years with primary liver carcinoma and hepatitis B virus infection.

Concerning this clonotype: Mismatch with germline at one junction end may stem from a read error. V and J are TRBV11-1 and TRBJ2-5, with D possibly matching TRBD2 (5 bases). The germline V gene has CDR1 SGHAT and CDR2 FQDESV (reference sequence). The CDR3 sequence is 18 residues long. The CDR3 loop is CASSLILGRADTPETQYF. In DNA, the CDR3 is TGTGCCAGTAGCTTAATCTTAGGGCGGGCAGATACTCCGGAGACCCAGTACTTC.

This clonotype was seen at least ten times. The chain employs TRBV6-5 and TRBJ2-5, with 9 bases aligning to TRBD2. The V gene's germline CDR1 is MNHEY and CDR2 SVGAGI. V shed 6 bases and J 0 bases; nucleotides not matched to a gene: 2. The CDR3 is 14 residues long. CDR3 protein: CASRTSGYQETQYF. In DNA form, the CDR3 reads TGTGCCAGCAGGACTAGCGGCTACCAAGAGACCCAGTACTTC.

As regards this clonotype: A much bigger clone sits one base away, suggesting this may be a read error. The chain combines TRBV2 with TRBJ1-5; maybe TRBD1 (6 bases). The CDR3 runs 16 residues. Looked up from germline, CDR1 is SNHLY and CDR2 is FYNNEI. V was cut by 6 bases and J by 0 bases, with 15 bases left in between. The DNA for the CDR3 is TGTGCCAGCAGGGCCGACAGGTTCTCTAGCAATCAGCCCCAGCATTTT. Its protein product is CASRADRFSSNQPQHF.

This clonotype showed up just a few times. The germline gene is not matched at one end of the junction; a read error may be the cause. This chain links TRBV28 with TRBJ2-2, with D tentatively TRBD1 or TRBD2 (5 bases each). Germline V gene lookup returns CDR1 MDHEN and CDR2 SYDVKM. CDR3 size: 17 residues. CDR3 in DNA: TGTGCCAGCAGTACCTGGGGCCACTCGGCGAACACCGGGGAGCTGCTTTTT. It yields the protein CASSTWGHSANTGELLF.

In its sample, this clonotype was seen once. This chain links TRBV18 with TRBJ1-5; tentative D call: TRBD1 (6 bases). The germline V gene encodes CDR1 KGHSH and CDR2 LQKENI. V dropped 5 bases and J dropped 6 bases, with 11 bases sitting between them. The CDR3 loop spans 13 amino acids. CDR3 sequence reads: CASSSGQFQPQHF. The CDR3 coding sequence is TGTGCCAGCTCATCCGGACAGTTTCAGCCCCAGCATTTT.

This clonotype was found once. The DNA of the CDR3 is TGTGCCAGCAGTATAGGTCAGGGACAGGGGAGGCCTGAAGCTTTCTTT. It translates to CASSIGQGQGRPEAFF. The chain uses TRBV12-3 or TRBV12-4 and TRBJ1-1; 10 bases are shared with TRBD1. The V gene end was trimmed by 5 bases and the J gene end by 6 bases; junction bases not matched to a gene: 12. CDR3 size: 16 residues.

A note on this clonotype: A read error may account for a junction end that differs from germline. V is TRBV11-2 and J is TRBJ1-1, with D possibly TRBD1 on 5 matching bases. The CDR3 loop spans 13 amino acids. Germline lookup yields CDR1 SGHAT and CDR2 FQNNGV. This CDR3 reads CVSCLGGGTEAFF. The DNA of the CDR3 is TGTGTCAGCTGCCTAGGCGGGGGCACTGAAGCTTTCTTT.

This clonotype showed up many times. The V and J genes are TRBV20-1 and TRBJ2-3; 7 bases fit TRBD1. Trimming at V came to 0 bases and at J to 2 bases, leaving 8 bases not matched to a gene. Looked up from germline, CDR1 is DFQATT and CDR2 is SNEGSKA (reference sequence). The CDR3 length is 16 residues. The CDR3 nucleotides read TGCAGTGCTAGAGATCTGCAGGGGGTTTTCACAGATACGCAGTATTTT. Translating gives CSARDLQGVFTDTQYF.

The rearrangement uses TRBV5-8 and TRBJ1-5; 7 bases line up with TRBD1. The CDR3 runs 15 residues. V lost 4 bases and J lost 9; bases outside the gene matches: 13. CDR1 is SGHTS, CDR2 YDEGEE, per germline. Here the CDR3 reads CASSVGTAYLRPQHF. In DNA, the CDR3 is TGTGCCAGCAGCGTCGGGACAGCATATTTACGGCCCCAGCATTTT.

Of note for this clonotype: This sequence may be a read error, since a much larger clone differs from it by one base. V is TRBV7-9 and J is TRBJ2-6; D remains unclear. CDR1 and CDR2 from the germline V gene are SEHNR and FQNEAQ (reference sequence). The CDR3 consists of 16 residues. The CDR3 DNA sequence: TGTGCCAGCAGCCCCGGGTTCAGCTCTAGGGCCAACGTCCTGACTTTC. This gives the protein CASSPGFSSRANVLTF.

As regards this clonotype: Since the CDR3 does not end with the conserved phenylalanine or tryptophan, this likely comes from a read error. The chain carries TRBV4-1 and TRBJ2-7; 14 bases are a match to TRBD2. CDR3 length: 15 residues. Germline V gene data show CDR1 as MGHRA and CDR2 as YSYEKL. In DNA, the CDR3 is TGCGCCAGTAGCCTTGGGACTAGCGGGAGTTACGAGCAGTACTCC. Protein sequence: CASSLGTSGSYEQYS.

In its sample, this clonotype was seen once. This chain joins TRBV5-6 and TRBJ2-3, with D maybe TRBD2 (5 bases). V lost 4 bases and J lost 4, with 19 bases in between. In germline, CDR1 is SGHDT, CDR2 YYEEEE. The CDR3 length is 16 residues. The CDR3: CASSIGNSRSADTQYF. CDR3 nucleotides: TGTGCCAGCAGCATCGGGAATAGCAGGAGTGCAGATACGCAGTATTTT.

As concerns this clonotype: The final CDR3 position lacks the conserved phenylalanine or tryptophan, pointing to a likely read error. It is unclear where the CDR3 begins or ends on the DNA, so no DNA is shown, and the CDR3 is as TCRdb lists it. This chain joins TRBV6-1 and TRBJ1-1; whether TRBD1, the table's D call, matches the DNA was not checked. Germline-derived CDR1 and CDR2 are MNHNS and SASEGT. Counting both end residues, the CDR3 totals 15 amino acids. CDR3 residues: CASGGWGTANTEASS.

Points on this clonotype: This may be a read error: a much more frequent sequence differs by one nucleotide. The chain is built from TRBV2 and TRBJ1-1; D may be TRBD1 (5 bases). The CDR3 extends over 12 amino acids. CDR1 and CDR2 (germline): SNHLY, FYNNEI. V was cut by 10 bases and J by 1 base, with 10 bases left in between. CDR3 loop: CANRTGNTEAFF. CDR3 coding DNA: TGTGCCAACAGAACAGGGAACACTGAAGCTTTCTTT.

Comment on this clonotype: A much larger clone lies one base from this, so it may be a read error. This sequence joins TRBV7-9 and TRBJ1-2; no reliable D call. This CDR3 is built from 14 residues. Looked up from germline, CDR1 is SEHNR and CDR2 is FQNEAQ (reference sequence). DNA for the CDR3: TGTGACAGCGCGGATGAATCTACTAACTATGGCTACACCTTC. It specifies CDSADESTNYGYTF.

As regards this clonotype: Since a much larger clone is just one base distant, this may be a read error. The V and J genes are TRBV28 and TRBJ2-6, with D hard to call. The V gene's germline CDR1 is MDHEN and CDR2 SYDVKM. The CDR3 covers 17 residues. The CDR3 region is CASSLGVFISEANVLTF. The CDR3 DNA follows: TGTGCCAGCAGTTTAGGTGTGTTCATCTCTGAGGCCAACGTCCTGACTTTC.

The gene calls are TRBV12-3 or TRBV12-4 and TRBJ2-3; D possibly corresponds to TRBD2 (5 bases). Trimming pared 1 base from V and 5 bases from J, leaving 10 bases between. This CDR3 comprises 14 residues. The CDR3 region is CASSLVLVGDTQYF. CDR3 coding DNA: TGTGCCAGCAGTTTAGTACTAGTGGGAGATACGCAGTATTTT.

This clonotype was found a few times. Since no conserved phenylalanine or tryptophan closes the CDR3, a read error is the likely cause. The gene calls are TRBV7-9 and TRBJ2-5; tentative D call: TRBD1 (5 bases). CDR1 SEHNR and CDR2 FQNEAQ come from the germline V gene (reference sequence). Trimming cost V 5 bases and J 4 bases, with 17 bases left between them. This CDR3 region has 15 residues. As DNA, the CDR3 is TGTGCCAGCAGCGGCAGGGTTCGGTCCGGAGAGACCCAGTACCTC. This sequence encodes CASSGRVRSGETQYL.

Worth noting for this clonotype: At one of its ends the junction is not consistent with the germline gene, which may arise from a read error. The genes are TRBV4-2 and TRBJ2-7; 10 bases align to TRBD2. The V gene's germline CDR1 is LGHNA and CDR2 YNFKEQ. The length of the CDR3 is 17 residues. The CDR3 protein is CANSQDGGSGGSYEQYF. The CDR3 nucleotides read TGTGCCAACAGCCAAGATGGTGGTAGCGGGGGGTCCTACGAGCAGTACTTT.

V is TRBV6-5 and J is TRBJ2-1; 11 nucleotides align to TRBD2. The CDR3 has 16 residues. Germline V gene data show CDR1 as MNHEY and CDR2 as SVGAGI. V shed 7 bases, J shed 6 bases, and the junction held 11 bases outside the gene matches. CDR3 sequence: CASIYNPLAGGNEQFF. The CDR3 bases are TGTGCCAGCATTTATAATCCTCTAGCGGGAGGCAATGAGCAGTTCTTC.

Note on this clonotype: Possible read error: a much larger clone is one base away. The rearrangement links TRBV6-6 to TRBJ1-2; 8 nucleotides align to TRBD1. Germline V gives CDR1 MNHNY, CDR2 SVGAGI (reference sequence). This CDR3 is 11 amino acids long. V lost 6 bases to trimming and J lost 10 bases; unmatched junction nucleotides: 4. The CDR3 nucleotides read TGTGCCAGCAGCGCACAGGGGGACTACACCTTC. Amino acids: CASSAQGDYTF.

This clonotype occurred many times. The V and J genes are TRBV7-3 and TRBJ2-1, with no clear D. Germline CDR1 SGHTA, CDR2 FQGTGA. This CDR3 comprises 17 residues. The V end was cut by 4 bases, the J end by 1 base, with 17 bases between. CDR3 nucleotides: TGTGCCAGCAGCTCCGTAACTAAGGGTGGGTCCTACAATGAGCAGTTCTTC. Protein sequence: CASSSVTKGGSYNEQFF.

Concerning this clonotype itself: Relative to the germline gene, one junction end is altered; a read error may explain this. The chain links TRBV2 to TRBJ2-2, with D tentatively TRBD1 or TRBD2 (7 bases each). Germline V gene data show CDR1 as SNHLY and CDR2 as FYNNEI. CDR3 length equals 15 residues. For the CDR3, the DNA is TGTGCCAGCAGTTACGACAGGGTTAACAGCGGGGAGCTGTTTTTC. Its protein is CASSYDRVNSGELFF.

In the case of this clonotype: A much larger clone lies one base from this, so it may be a read error. The chain has TRBV7-8 and TRBJ2-5; TRBD2 agrees at 7 bases. CDR1 and CDR2 from the germline V gene are SGHVS and FQNEAQ. The CDR3 is 15 amino acids. The CDR3 region is CASSLAEWGGETRYF. CDR3 nucleotide sequence: TGTGCCAGCAGCTTAGCGGAGTGGGGGGGGGAGACCCGGTACTTC.

This clonotype was counted once. Mismatch with germline at one junction end may stem from a read error. The chain has TRBV6-1 and TRBJ2-7; D remains unclear. This CDR3 region has 13 residues. In germline, CDR1 is MNHNS, CDR2 SASEGT. The DNA of the CDR3 is TGTGGCAGCAATGAATGGGTTTTCTACGAGCAGTACTTT. Translated, it gives CGSNEWVFYEQYF.

Concerning this clonotype: A junction boundary mismatches the germline segment, possibly from a read error. The chain joins TRBV11-1 to TRBJ2-1; D is uncertain. The CDR3 length is 16 residues. The V gene's germline CDR1 is SGHAT and CDR2 FQDESV (reference sequence). The CDR3 DNA follows: TGTGCCAGCAGCCGCCTACCGGTAGGCGGCTACACTGAGCAGTTCTTC. Translating gives CASSRLPVGGYTEQFF.

Of note for this clonotype: An end of the junction does not agree with germline; a read error may underlie this. This rearrangement joins TRBV11-2 to TRBJ2-1, with 9 bases that match TRBD2. Germline V lookup: CDR1 SGHAT, CDR2 FQNNGV. The CDR3 loop spans 18 amino acids. CDR3 residues: CASTFGAGGPGNSNEQFF. The CDR3, as DNA: TGTGCCAGCACCTTCGGGGCGGGAGGGCCCGGGAATTCCAATGAGCAATTCTTC.

Details on this clonotype: A read error may produce the germline difference seen at one junction end. The chain carries TRBV11-2 and TRBJ2-2; D possibly corresponds to TRBD2 (5 bases). Germline loops: CDR1 SGHAT, CDR2 FQNNGV. The CDR3 sequence is 17 residues long. The CDR3 protein is CARSPRARAWNSGELFF. As DNA, the CDR3 is TGTGCCAGAAGCCCGAGGGCAAGGGCATGGAACAGCGGGGAGCTGTTTTTT.

The chain joins TRBV11-2 to TRBJ2-6; the match to TRBD2 covers 8 bases. The CDR3 loop spans 18 amino acids. CDR1 SGHAT and CDR2 FQNNGV come from the germline V gene. J lost 0 bases, V lost 5 bases, and 9 bases had no gene match. CDR3 nucleotides: TGTGCCAGCAGCCGCTTTCCAGCGGGAGTCTCTGGGGCCAACGTCCTGACTTTC. It encodes CASSRFPAGVSGANVLTF.

This clonotype was recorded at least ten times. This sequence joins TRBV12-3 or TRBV12-4 and TRBJ2-2; 9 bases match TRBD2. V was pared by 1 base and J by 4 bases, with 10 bases of the junction left unmatched. CDR3 length: 18 residues. The CDR3: CASSLDRPLGLATGELFF. CDR3 sequence (DNA): TGTGCCAGCAGTTTAGATCGTCCTTTGGGACTAGCCACCGGGGAGCTGTTTTTT.